These T cell receptor beta chains were read from a single sample in a study of blood T cell repertoires in COVID-19. Generated by immunoSEQ multiplex PCR, the TCRdb table keeps only in-frame clones and is missing some. The sample consists of tens of thousands of clones, 82% of them appearing once. The sample consisted of peripheral blood. These TCRs come from a woman aged 55-70 years with acute or convalescent COVID-19. Each CDR3 is given with its conserved first and last residue. Each record gives: J gene, D gene, V gene, clone size, CDR3 DNA, CDR3 protein. D genes are given only for firm matches. Clone size is shown for a subset of rows, as once, few, many or a class of expanded clone.

TRBJ1-2,-,TRBV19,-,TGTGCCAGTAGTGTTACAGGGTCCTATGGCTACACCTTC,CASSVTGSYGYTF
TRBJ2-3,-,TRBV20-1,-,TGCAGTGCTGTGAGAGATACGCAGTATTTT,CSAVRDTQYF
TRBJ2-1,-,TRBV5-4,-,TGTGCCAGCAGCTTGGGTCAGCAGGCCCGCAATGAGCAGTTCTTC,CASSLGQQARNEQFF
TRBJ1-5,-,TRBV4-1,-,TGCGCCAGCAGCCAAGCGGGGGAACTCGGCTCAGGAGTAAGAAAGCCCCAGCATTTT,CASSQAGELGSGVRKPQHF
TRBJ1-2,-,TRBV2,-,TGTGCCAGCAGTGAAGCGGAACAAGGGGGGGATAACTATGGCTACACCTTC,CASSEAEQGGDNYGYTF
TRBJ2-7,TRBD1,TRBV7-2,-,TGTGCCAGCAGTTTCAGGGACAGGGACACCTACGAGCAGTACTTC,CASSFRDRDTYEQYF
TRBJ2-7,TRBD2,TRBV5-1,-,TGCGCCAGCAGCTTTGGCGGGAGTATCGGCGAGCAGTACTTC,CASSFGGSIGEQYF
TRBJ1-1,TRBD1,TRBV6-5,few,TGTGCCAGCAGTTACACGGGACAGGGGGCGATGACTTTCTTT,CASSYTGQGAMTFF
TRBJ1-4,TRBD1,TRBV30,-,TGTGCCTGGAGTGACAGGGGGACGAATGAAAAACTGTTTTTT,CAWSDRGTNEKLFF
TRBJ2-5,TRBD2,TRBV9,-,TGTGCCAGCAGCGTAGGGTGGGAGGGCCAAGAGACCCAGTACTTC,CASSVGWEGQETQYF
TRBJ1-2,TRBD1,TRBV25-1,once,TGTGCCAGCACCAAAACCACAGGGGGCAGTGGCTATGGCTACACCTTC,CASTKTTGGSGYGYTF
TRBJ1-5,-,TRBV4-2,-,TGTGCCAGCAGCCAAGATGCCAACACGGGAGTGAATCAGCCCCAGCATTTT,CASSQDANTGVNQPQHF
TRBJ2-2,TRBD2,TRBV30,-,TGTGCCTGGAGGGTCCACCGACTAGCGGGGGGGCCCGGCACCGGGGAGCTGTTTTTT,CAWRVHRLAGGPGTGELFF
TRBJ2-7,TRBD2,TRBV11-3,-,TGTGCCAGCAGCTTACCCCCCCCGGGACTAGCGTACGAGCAGTACTTC,CASSLPPPGLAYEQYF
TRBJ2-3,TRBD1,TRBV5-1,-,TGCGCCAGCAGCGTGGACAGGGGTTTCACAGATACGCAGTATTTT,CASSVDRGFTDTQYF
TRBJ1-3,-,TRBV30,-,TGTGCCTGGAGGGAACGGGGATCTGGAAACACCATATATTTT,CAWRERGSGNTIYF
TRBJ2-7,TRBD1,TRBV19,-,TGTGCCAGTAGTAACCCCGGGACAGGGGTTCGCGAGCAGTACTTC,CASSNPGTGVREQYF
TRBJ2-5,TRBD1,TRBV6-5,-,TGTGCCAGCAGTTTAGGGACAGGACTGAAAGAGACCCAGTACTTC,CASSLGTGLKETQYF
TRBJ2-3,TRBD2,TRBV4-2,-,TGTGCCAGCAGCCGACAGACTAGCGCGGCCACAGATACGCAGTATTTT,CASSRQTSAATDTQYF
TRBJ2-4,-,TRBV28,few,TGTGCCAGCAGTTTTAGGTCAGGGGAAAACATTCAGTACTTC,CASSFRSGENIQYF
TRBJ1-1,-,TRBV20-1,-,TGCAGTGCTAGTAATACGGGAGGGGGGAACACTGAAGCTTTCTTT,CSASNTGGGNTEAFF
TRBJ2-2,TRBD2,TRBV7-8,-,TGTGCCAGCAGTCGAACGGGGGGGTTCGGCGGGGAGCTGTTTTTT,CASSRTGGFGGELFF
TRBJ1-3,-,TRBV18,-,TGTGCCAGCTCACTGGGGACAATTGGAAACACCATATATTTT,CASSLGTIGNTIYF
TRBJ2-7,TRBD1,TRBV3-1/TRBV3-2,-,TGTGCCAGCAGCCCGTACAGGGGAAGCTACGAGCAGTACTTC,CASSPYRGSYEQYF
TRBJ2-2,-,TRBV5-1,-,TGCGCCAGCAGCTTGGGAGGGAATCGGGCCGGGGAGCTGTTTTTT,CASSLGGNRAGELFF
TRBJ2-3,TRBD1,TRBV19,few,TGTGCCAGTAGGAGGGACAGGGGCACAGATACGCAGTATTTT,CASRRDRGTDTQYF
TRBJ2-3,-,TRBV5-3,-,TGTGCCAGAAGCTTGTTACCAGGGCCGACAGATACGCAGTATTTT,CARSLLPGPTDTQYF
TRBJ1-6,-,TRBV6-5,-,TGTGCCAGCAGTCCACCCCGACAAGTTTCACCCCTCCACTTT,CASSPPRQVSPLHF
TRBJ2-2,TRBD2,TRBV11-2,-,TGTGCCAGCAGCCTCCGGGTAGCGGGAGGGTATTCCGGGGAGCTGTTTTTT,CASSLRVAGGYSGELFF
TRBJ1-2,TRBD1,TRBV19,-,TGTGCCAGTAGTATATGGACAGGGGATACTGGCTACACCTTC,CASSIWTGDTGYTF
TRBJ1-5,TRBD1,TRBV12-3/TRBV12-4,-,TGTGCCATATCGACAGGGAACAATCAGCCCCAGCATTTT,CAISTGNNQPQHF
TRBJ2-7,TRBD2,TRBV30,few,TGTGCCTGGGAGGGAGGAAGAGCGGGGACCTACGAGCAGTACTTC,CAWEGGRAGTYEQYF
TRBJ2-7,-,TRBV7-9,-,TGTGCCAGCAGCTCCTCTCCCTACGAGCAGTACTTC,CASSSSPYEQYF
TRBJ1-2,-,TRBV9,-,TGTGCCAGCAGCGTAGACGGGGGATCCCATGGCTACACCTTC,CASSVDGGSHGYTF
TRBJ2-7,-,TRBV27,-,TGTGCCAGCAGTTTTTCCCGAGGTATCCGCTCCTACGAGCAGTACTTC,CASSFSRGIRSYEQYF
TRBJ1-5,TRBD1,TRBV6-6,-,TGTGCCAGCTCCGACGGGACAGTAGATCAGCCCCAGCATTTT,CASSDGTVDQPQHF
TRBJ1-2,TRBD1,TRBV19,-,TGTGCCAGTAGAAAGGACAGGGGTGACTATGGCTACACCTTC,CASRKDRGDYGYTF
TRBJ2-1,TRBD2,TRBV7-9,few,TGTGCCAGCAGCTTAGCGCTTCTAGCGGGGAATGAGCAGTTCTTC,CASSLALLAGNEQFF
TRBJ1-5,TRBD1,TRBV28,-,TGTGCCAGCAGACACCCGGGACAGGTTTATAGCAATCAGCCCCAGCATTTT,CASRHPGQVYSNQPQHF
TRBJ1-3,-,TRBV7-8,-,TGTGCCAGCAGCCCAGGGGTCGGAAACACCATATATTTT,CASSPGVGNTIYF
TRBJ1-1,TRBD1,TRBV5-1,-,TGCGCCAGCAGCATGACAGGGGAGAACACTGAAGCTTTCTTT,CASSMTGENTEAFF
TRBJ2-7,TRBD2,TRBV10-3,once,TGTGCCATCAGTGGGACTAGCGCGAGCTCCTACGAGCAGTACTTC,CAISGTSASSYEQYF
TRBJ2-4,TRBD1,TRBV30,-,TGTGCCTGGAGTACTCCGGGACAGGGGAGCTGGGGTCAGTACTTC,CAWSTPGQGSWGQYF
TRBJ1-2,-,TRBV6-6,once,TGTGCCAGCAGCCACCGTGAGAGGGTTCCAATTTATGGCTACACCTTC,CASSHRERVPIYGYTF
TRBJ1-2,-,TRBV29-1,-,TGCAGCGTTGAACCGAATGACTTGGATGGCTACACCTTC,CSVEPNDLDGYTF
TRBJ2-3,-,TRBV5-1,-,TGCGCCAGCAGCTTGGGGACTAGCACAGATACGCAGTATTTT,CASSLGTSTDTQYF